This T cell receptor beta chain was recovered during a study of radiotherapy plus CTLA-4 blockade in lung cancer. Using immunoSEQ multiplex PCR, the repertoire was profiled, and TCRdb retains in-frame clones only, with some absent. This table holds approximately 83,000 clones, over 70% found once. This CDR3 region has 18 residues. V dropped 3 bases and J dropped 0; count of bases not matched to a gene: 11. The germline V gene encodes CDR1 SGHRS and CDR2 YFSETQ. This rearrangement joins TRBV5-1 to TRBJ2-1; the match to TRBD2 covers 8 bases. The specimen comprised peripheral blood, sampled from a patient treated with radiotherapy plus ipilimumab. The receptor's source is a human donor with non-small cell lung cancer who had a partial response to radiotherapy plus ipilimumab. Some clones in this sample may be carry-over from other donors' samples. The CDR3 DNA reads TGCGCCAGCAGCTGGGGTAGCGGGGCTGGGAGCTCCTACAATGAGCAGTTCTTC. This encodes CASSWGSGAGSSYNEQFF. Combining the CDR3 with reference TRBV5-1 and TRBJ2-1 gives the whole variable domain KAGVTQTPRYLIKTRGQQVTLSCSPISGHRSVSWYQQTPGQGLQFLFEYFSETQRNKGNFPGRFSGRQFSNSRSEMNVSTLELGDSALYLCASSWGSGAGSSYNEQFFGPGTRLTVL.